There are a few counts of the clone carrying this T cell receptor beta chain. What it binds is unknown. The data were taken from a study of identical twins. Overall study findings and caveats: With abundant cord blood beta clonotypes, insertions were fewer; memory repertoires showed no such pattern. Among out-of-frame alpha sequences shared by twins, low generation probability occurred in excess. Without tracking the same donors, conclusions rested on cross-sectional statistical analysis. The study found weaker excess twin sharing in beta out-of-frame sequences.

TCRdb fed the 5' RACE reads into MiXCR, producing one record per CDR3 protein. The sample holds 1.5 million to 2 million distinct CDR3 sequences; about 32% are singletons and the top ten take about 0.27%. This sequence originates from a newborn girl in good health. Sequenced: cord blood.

The CDR3 region is CASSFGPGYEQYF. Written as DNA, the CDR3 is TGTGCCAGCAGTTTCGGACCGGGCTACGAGCAGTACTTC. The chain joins TRBV27 to TRBJ2-7; D is uncertain. Germline V gene lookup returns CDR1 MNHEY and CDR2 SMNVEV (reference sequence). Trimming pared 3 bases from V and 3 bases from J, leaving 9 bases between. The CDR3 is 13 residues long.